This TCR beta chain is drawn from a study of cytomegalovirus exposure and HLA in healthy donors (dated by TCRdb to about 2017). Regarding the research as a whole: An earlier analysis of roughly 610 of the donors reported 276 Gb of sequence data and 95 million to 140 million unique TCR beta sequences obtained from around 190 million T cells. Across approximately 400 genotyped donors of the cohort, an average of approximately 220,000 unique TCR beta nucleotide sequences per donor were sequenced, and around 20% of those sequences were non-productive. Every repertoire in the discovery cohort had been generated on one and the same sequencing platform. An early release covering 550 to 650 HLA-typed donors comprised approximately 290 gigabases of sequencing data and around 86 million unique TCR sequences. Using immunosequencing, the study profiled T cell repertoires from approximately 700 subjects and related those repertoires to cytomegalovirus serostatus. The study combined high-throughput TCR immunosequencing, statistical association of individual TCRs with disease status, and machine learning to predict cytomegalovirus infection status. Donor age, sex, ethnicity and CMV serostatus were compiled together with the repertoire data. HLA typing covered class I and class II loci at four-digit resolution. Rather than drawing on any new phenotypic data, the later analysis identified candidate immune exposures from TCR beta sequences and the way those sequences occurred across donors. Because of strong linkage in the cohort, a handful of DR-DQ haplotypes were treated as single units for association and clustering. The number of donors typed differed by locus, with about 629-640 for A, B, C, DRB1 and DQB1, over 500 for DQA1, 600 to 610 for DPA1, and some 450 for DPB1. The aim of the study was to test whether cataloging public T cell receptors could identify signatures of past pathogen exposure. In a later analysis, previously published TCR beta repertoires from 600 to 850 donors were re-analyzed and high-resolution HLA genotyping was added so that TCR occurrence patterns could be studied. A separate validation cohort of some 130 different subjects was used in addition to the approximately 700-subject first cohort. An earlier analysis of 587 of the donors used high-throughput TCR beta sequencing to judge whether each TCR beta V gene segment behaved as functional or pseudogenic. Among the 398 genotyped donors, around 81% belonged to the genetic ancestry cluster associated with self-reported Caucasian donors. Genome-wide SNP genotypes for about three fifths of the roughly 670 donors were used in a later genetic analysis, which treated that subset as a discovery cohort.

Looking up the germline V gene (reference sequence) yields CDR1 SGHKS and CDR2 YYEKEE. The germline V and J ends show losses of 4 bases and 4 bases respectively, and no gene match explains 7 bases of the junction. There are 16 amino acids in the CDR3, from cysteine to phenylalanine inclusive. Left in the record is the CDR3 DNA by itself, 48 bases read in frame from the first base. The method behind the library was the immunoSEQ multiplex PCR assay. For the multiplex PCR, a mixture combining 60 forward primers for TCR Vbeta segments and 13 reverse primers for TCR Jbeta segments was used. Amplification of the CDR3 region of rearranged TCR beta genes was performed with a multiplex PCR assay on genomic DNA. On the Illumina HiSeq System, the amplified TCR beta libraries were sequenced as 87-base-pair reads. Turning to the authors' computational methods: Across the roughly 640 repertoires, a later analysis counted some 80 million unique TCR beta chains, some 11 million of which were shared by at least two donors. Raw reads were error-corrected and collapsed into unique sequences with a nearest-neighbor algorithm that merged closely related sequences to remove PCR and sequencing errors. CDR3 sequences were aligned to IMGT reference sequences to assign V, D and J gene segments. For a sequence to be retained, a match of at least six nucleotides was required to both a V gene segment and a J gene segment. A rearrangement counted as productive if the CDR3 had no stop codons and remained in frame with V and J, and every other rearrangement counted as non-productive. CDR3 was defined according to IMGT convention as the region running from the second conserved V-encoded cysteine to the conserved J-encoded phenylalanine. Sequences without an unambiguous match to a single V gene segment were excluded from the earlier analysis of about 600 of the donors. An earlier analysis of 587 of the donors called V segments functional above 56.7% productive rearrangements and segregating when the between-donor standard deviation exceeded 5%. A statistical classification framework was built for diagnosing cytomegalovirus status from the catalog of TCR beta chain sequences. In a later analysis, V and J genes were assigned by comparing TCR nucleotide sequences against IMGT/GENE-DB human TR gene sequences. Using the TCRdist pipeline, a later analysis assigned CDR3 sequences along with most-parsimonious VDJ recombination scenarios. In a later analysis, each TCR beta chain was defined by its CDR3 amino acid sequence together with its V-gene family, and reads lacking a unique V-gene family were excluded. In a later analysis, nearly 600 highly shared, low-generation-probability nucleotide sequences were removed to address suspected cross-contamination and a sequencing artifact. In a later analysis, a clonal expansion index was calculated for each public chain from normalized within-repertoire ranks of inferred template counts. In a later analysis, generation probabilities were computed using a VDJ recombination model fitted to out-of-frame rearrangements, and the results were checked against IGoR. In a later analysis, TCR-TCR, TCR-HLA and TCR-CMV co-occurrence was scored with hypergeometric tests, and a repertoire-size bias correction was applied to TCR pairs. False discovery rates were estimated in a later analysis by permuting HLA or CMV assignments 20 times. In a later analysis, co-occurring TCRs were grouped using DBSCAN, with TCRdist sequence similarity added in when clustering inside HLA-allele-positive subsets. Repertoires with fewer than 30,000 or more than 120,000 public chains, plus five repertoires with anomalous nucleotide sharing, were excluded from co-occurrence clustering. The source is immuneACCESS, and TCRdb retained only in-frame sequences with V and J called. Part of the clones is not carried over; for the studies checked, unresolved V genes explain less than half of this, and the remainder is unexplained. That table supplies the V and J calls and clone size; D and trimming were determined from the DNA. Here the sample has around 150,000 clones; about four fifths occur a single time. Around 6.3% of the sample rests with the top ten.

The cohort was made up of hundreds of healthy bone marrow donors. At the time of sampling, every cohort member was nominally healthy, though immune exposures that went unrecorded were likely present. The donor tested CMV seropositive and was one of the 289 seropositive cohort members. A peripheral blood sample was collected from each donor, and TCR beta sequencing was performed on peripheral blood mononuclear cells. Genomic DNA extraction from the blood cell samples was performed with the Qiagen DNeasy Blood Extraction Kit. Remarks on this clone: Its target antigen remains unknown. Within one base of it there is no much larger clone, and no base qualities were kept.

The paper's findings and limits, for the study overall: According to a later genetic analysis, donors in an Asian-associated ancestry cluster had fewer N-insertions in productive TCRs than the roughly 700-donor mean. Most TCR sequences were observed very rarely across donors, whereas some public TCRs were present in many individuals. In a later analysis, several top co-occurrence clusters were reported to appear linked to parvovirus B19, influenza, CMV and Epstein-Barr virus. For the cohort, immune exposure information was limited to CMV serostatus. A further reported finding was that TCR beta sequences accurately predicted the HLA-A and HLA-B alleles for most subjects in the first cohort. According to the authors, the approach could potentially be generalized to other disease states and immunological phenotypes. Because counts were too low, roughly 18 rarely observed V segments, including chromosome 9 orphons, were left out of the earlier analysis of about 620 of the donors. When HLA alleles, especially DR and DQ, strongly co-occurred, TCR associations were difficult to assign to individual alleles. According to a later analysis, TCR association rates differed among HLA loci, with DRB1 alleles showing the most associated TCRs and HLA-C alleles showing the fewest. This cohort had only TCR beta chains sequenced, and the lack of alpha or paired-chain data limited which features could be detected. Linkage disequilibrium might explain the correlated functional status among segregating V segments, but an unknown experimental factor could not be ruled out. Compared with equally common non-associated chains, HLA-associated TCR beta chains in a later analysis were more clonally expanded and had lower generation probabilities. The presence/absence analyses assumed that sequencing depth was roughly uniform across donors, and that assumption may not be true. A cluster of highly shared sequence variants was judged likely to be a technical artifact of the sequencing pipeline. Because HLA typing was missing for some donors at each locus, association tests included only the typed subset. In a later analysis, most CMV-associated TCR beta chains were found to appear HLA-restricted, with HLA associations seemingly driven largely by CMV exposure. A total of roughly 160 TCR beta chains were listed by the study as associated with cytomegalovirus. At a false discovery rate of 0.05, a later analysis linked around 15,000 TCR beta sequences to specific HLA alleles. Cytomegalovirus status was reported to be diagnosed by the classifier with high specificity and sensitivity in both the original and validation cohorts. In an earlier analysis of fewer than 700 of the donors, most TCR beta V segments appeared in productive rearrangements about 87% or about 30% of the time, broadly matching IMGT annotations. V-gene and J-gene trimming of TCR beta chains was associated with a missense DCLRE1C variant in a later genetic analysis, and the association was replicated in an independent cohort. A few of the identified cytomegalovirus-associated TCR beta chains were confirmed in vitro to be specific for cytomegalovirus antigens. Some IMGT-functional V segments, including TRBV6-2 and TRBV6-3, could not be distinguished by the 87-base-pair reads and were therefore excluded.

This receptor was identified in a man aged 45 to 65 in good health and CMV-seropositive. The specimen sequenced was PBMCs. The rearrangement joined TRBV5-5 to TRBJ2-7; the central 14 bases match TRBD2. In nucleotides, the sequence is TGTGCCAGCAGCCCTGGGACTAGCGGGAGCCTGTACGAGCAGTACTTC. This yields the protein CASSPGTSGSLYEQYF. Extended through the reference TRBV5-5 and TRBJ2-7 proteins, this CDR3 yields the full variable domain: DAGVTQSPTHLIKTRGQQVTLRCSPISGHKSVSWYQQVLGQGPQFIFQYYEKEERGRGNFPDRFSARQFPNYSSELNVNALLLGDSALYLCASSPGTSGSLYEQYFGPGTRLTVT.